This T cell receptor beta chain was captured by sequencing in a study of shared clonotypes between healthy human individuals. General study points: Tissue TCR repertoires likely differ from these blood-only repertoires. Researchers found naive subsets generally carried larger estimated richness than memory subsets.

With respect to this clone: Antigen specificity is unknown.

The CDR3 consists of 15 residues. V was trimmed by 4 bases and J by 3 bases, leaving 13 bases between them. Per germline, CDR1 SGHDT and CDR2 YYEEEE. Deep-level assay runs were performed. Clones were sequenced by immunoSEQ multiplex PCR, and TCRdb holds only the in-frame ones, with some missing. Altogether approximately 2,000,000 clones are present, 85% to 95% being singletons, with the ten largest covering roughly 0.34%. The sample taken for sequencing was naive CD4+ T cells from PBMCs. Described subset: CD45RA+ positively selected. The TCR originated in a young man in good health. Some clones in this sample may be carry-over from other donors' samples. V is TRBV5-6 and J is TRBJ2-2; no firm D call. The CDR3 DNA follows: TGTGCCAGCAGCCGATCCACGGTGTACACCGGGGAGCTGTTTTTT. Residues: CASSRSTVYTGELFF.